The 20 T cell receptor beta chains below come from one sample, sequenced in a study of blood T cells in healthy people across ages. Combining a sample-barcoded 5' primer with a J-beta primer mix, a second PCR ran for 7 to 11 cycles. TCRdb re-derived calls from the 5' RACE reads in MiXCR, one entry per CDR3 protein. The table shows 1.5 million to 2 million distinct CDR3 sequences, with 35% to 50% occurring only once. The specimen sequenced was blood. The source of these receptors is a human donor in good health.

This clonotype was counted ten times or more. This chain links TRBV29-1 with TRBJ2-1; either TRBD1 or TRBD2 may supply D (5 bases each). Trimming removed 1 base at V and 1 base at J, with 11 bases between. Germline V gene data show CDR1 as SQVTM and CDR2 as ANQGSEA. The CDR3 is made up of 15 amino acids. The CDR3 reads CSVEGPGPSYNEQFF. CDR3 bases: TGCAGCGTTGAAGGCCCGGGGCCTTCCTACAATGAGCAGTTCTTC.

There are a few counts of this clonotype. The rearrangement uses TRBV7-2 and TRBJ2-7; TRBD2 matches 8 bases. V lost 3 bases, J lost 3 bases, and 4 bases stayed unmatched. Germline lookup yields CDR1 SGHTA and CDR2 FQGNSA. This CDR3 spans 14 amino acids. The CDR3 region has the DNA TGTGCCAGCAGCTTTGCCGCGGGGGGCTACGAGCAGTACTTC. Its protein product is CASSFAAGGYEQYF.

The chain has TRBV29-1 and TRBJ1-4; D not certain. This CDR3 is 13 amino acids long. Germline values: CDR1 SQVTM, CDR2 ANQGSEA. The V gene lost 3 bases and the J gene lost 4 bases, with 9 bases spanning the gap. The CDR3 DNA reads TGCAGCGTTGATCCCGGGGTTAATGAAAAACTGTTTTTT. Its protein product is CSVDPGVNEKLFF.

CDR3 protein: CASSPRDKIPNYGYTF. CDR3 nucleotide sequence: TGTGCCAGCTCACCGAGGGACAAAATACCTAACTATGGCTACACCTTC. J is TRBJ1-2 and V is TRBV18; the D gene is possibly TRBD1 (6 bases). CDR1 is KGHSH and CDR2 is LQKENI in the germline V gene. This CDR3 has 16 residues. The V end lost 3 bases, the J end lost 0 bases, and 14 bases lay between the germline ends.

This chain joins TRBV5-1 and TRBJ2-3; tentatively, D is TRBD1 or TRBD2 (5 bases each). Between the trimmed V and J ends, which lost 4 bases and 2 bases, there was a span of 11 bases. The CDR3 covers 14 residues. CDR1 is SGHRS and CDR2 is YFSETQ in the germline V gene. CDR3 sequence: CASSLIGTTDTQYF. In DNA form, the CDR3 reads TGCGCCAGCAGCCTGATCGGGACCACAGATACGCAGTATTTT.

The V gene is TRBV29-1, the J gene TRBJ2-1; TRBD1 agrees at 9 bases. From germline, CDR1 is SQVTM and CDR2 ANQGSEA. The CDR3 consists of 18 residues. The J segment lost 4 bases and the V segment lost 1 base, leaving 14 bases of the junction unmatched. The CDR3 protein is CSVEGGTGIIFGYNEQFF. DNA for the CDR3: TGCAGCGTTGAAGGCGGGACAGGGATAATCTTTGGGTACAATGAGCAGTTCTTC.

This chain links TRBV9 with TRBJ2-1, with TRBD2 as a possible D gene (7 bases). The CDR3 runs 13 residues. V was clipped by 2 bases and J by 14 bases, with 17 bases between them. CDR1 SGDLS and CDR2 YYNGEE come from the germline V gene. The CDR3 region is CASSVQSEGGKFF. The CDR3 bases are TGTGCCAGCAGCGTTCAAAGCGAGGGGGGGAAGTTCTTC.

This clonotype has only a few counts. This chain joins TRBV20-1 and TRBJ2-1; D is perhaps TRBD1 (5 bases). Germline V lookup: CDR1 DFQATT, CDR2 SNEGSKA (reference sequence). V shed 0 bases and J shed 3 bases, with 6 bases lying between them. The CDR3 has 13 amino acids. CDR3 region: CSAREQVYNEQFF. The CDR3 nucleotides are TGCAGTGCTAGAGAACAGGTCTACAATGAGCAGTTCTTC.

This clonotype has just a few counts. V is TRBV29-1 and J is TRBJ2-5, with D perhaps being TRBD1 or TRBD2 (6 bases each). V was clipped by 4 bases and J by 4 bases, with 13 bases between them. Germline loops: CDR1 SQVTM, CDR2 ANQGSEA. There are 13 residues in the CDR3. CDR3 in amino acids: CSVASGAGETQYF. The CDR3 DNA reads TGCAGCGTTGCGTCGGGGGCTGGAGAGACCCAGTACTTC.

This chain joins TRBV4-1 and TRBJ1-2; possible D gene TRBD1, 6 bases. The CDR3 spans 15 residues. CDR1 is MGHRA and CDR2 is YSYEKL in the germline V gene. V was shortened by 2 bases and J by 1 base, with 11 bases between the two germline ends. CDR3 sequence: CASSQIGGVNYGYTF. The DNA for the CDR3 is TGCGCCAGCAGCCAAATAGGGGGGGTTAACTATGGCTACACCTTC.

The rearrangement links TRBV20-1 to TRBJ2-3; 7 bases agree with TRBD2. This CDR3 has 16 residues. Germline CDR1 and CDR2: DFQATT and SNEGSKA (reference sequence). The ends lost 6 bases at V and 1 base at J; junction bases unmatched: 13. Written as DNA, the CDR3 is TGCAGTGCAAAGCGGGCCCGGGGGGAGGGCACAGATACGCAGTATTTT. It specifies CSAKRARGEGTDTQYF.

J is TRBJ1-6 and V is TRBV5-1; D possibly corresponds to TRBD1 (6 bases). The CDR3 is 15 residues long. V was pared by 2 bases and J by 8 bases, with 14 bases between. Germline loops: CDR1 SGHRS, CDR2 YFSETQ. CDR3 sequence (DNA): TGCGCCAGCAGCTTTGGGGGCCAAACTTATTCACCCCTCCACTTT. As protein: CASSFGGQTYSPLHF. The full variable domain, with the rest looked up from reference TRBV5-1 and TRBJ1-6, is KAGVTQTPRYLIKTRGQQVTLSCSPISGHRSVSWYQQTPGQGLQFLFEYFSETQRNKGNFPGRFSGRQFSNSRSEMNVSTLELGDSALYLCASSFGGQTYSPLHFGNGTRLTVT.

The rearrangement links TRBV7-9 to TRBJ1-2; D is unclear. Germline V gene sequence: CDR1 SEHNR, CDR2 FQNEAQ (reference sequence). The CDR3 has 15 residues. V lost 2 bases and J 4 bases, leaving 14 bases between the germline ends. The CDR3 reads CASSLSETVIYGYTF. The CDR3 nucleotides are TGTGCCAGCAGCTTATCCGAGACTGTCATCTATGGCTACACCTTC.

This clonotype was seen only a few times. The chain carries TRBV7-3 and TRBJ2-3, with 12 bases that match TRBD2. Germline V gives CDR1 SGHTA, CDR2 FQGTGA. The CDR3 sequence is 16 residues long. The junction had 7 bases not matched to a gene; V was cut back by 5 bases and J by 4 bases. CDR3 sequence reads: CASSNLAGGHPDTQYF. The CDR3 nucleotides are TGTGCCAGCAGCAATCTAGCGGGGGGGCACCCAGATACGCAGTATTTT.

This clonotype was counted only a few times. The chain joins TRBV3-1 to TRBJ1-1; 8 bases match TRBD1. The junction had 8 bases not matched to a gene; V was cut back by 7 bases and J by 1 base. Germline-derived CDR1 and CDR2 are LGHDT and YNNKEL (reference sequence). The CDR3 is 15 amino acids. CDR3 DNA sequence: TGTGCCAGCACCCTAGGGGACAGGAGGAACACTGAAGCTTTCTTT. As protein: CASTLGDRRNTEAFF.

This clonotype has more than one count but fewer than ten. The chain uses TRBV5-1 and TRBJ2-7; 7 bases agree with TRBD2. CDR3 length equals 15 residues. Losses at the gene ends were 5 bases for V and 1 base for J; bases not matched to a gene: 9. Germline V lookup: CDR1 SGHRS, CDR2 YFSETQ. CDR3 bases: TGCGCCAGCAGTTCCACTAGCGCCACATCCTACGAGCAGTACTTC. Residues: CASSSTSATSYEQYF.

This sequence joins TRBV7-2 and TRBJ2-3; D remains ambiguous. The V end lost 1 base, the J end lost 2 bases, and 13 bases lay between the germline ends. Germline loops: CDR1 SGHTA, CDR2 FQGNSA. This CDR3 comprises 16 residues. The CDR3 coding sequence is TGTGCCAGCAGCTTAGGGTACGATAGTACCACAGATACGCAGTATTTT. It is translated as CASSLGYDSTTDTQYF.

This clonotype occurred a few times. This chain connects TRBV9 to TRBJ1-2, with D hard to call. The germline V gene encodes CDR1 SGDLS and CDR2 YYNGEE. The CDR3 runs 14 residues. Trimming cost V 0 bases and J 4 bases, with 10 bases left between them. CDR3 nucleotide sequence: TGTGCCAGCAGCGTAGTGGGCAGCCTCTATGGCTACACCTTC. This translates into CASSVVGSLYGYTF.

The genes are TRBV7-3 and TRBJ2-1; no clear D. Between the trimmed V and J ends, which lost 5 bases and 6 bases, there was a span of 14 bases. CDR1 is SGHTA, CDR2 FQGTGA, per germline. CDR3 length: 14 amino acids. CDR3 sequence reads: CASSPLGSSNEQFF. The DNA for the CDR3 is TGTGCCAGCAGCCCCCTAGGGTCGAGCAATGAGCAGTTCTTC.

The V call is TRBV2, the J call TRBJ2-7; a possible D gene is TRBD2 (7 bases). V lost 6 bases and J 1 base, leaving 16 bases between the germline ends. CDR3 length equals 15 residues. The germline V gene has CDR1 SNHLY and CDR2 FYNNEI. As DNA, the CDR3 is TGTGCCAGCAGGGCAACGGGGGGCAGTTCCTACGAGCAGTACTTC. Amino acid sequence: CASRATGGSSYEQYF.